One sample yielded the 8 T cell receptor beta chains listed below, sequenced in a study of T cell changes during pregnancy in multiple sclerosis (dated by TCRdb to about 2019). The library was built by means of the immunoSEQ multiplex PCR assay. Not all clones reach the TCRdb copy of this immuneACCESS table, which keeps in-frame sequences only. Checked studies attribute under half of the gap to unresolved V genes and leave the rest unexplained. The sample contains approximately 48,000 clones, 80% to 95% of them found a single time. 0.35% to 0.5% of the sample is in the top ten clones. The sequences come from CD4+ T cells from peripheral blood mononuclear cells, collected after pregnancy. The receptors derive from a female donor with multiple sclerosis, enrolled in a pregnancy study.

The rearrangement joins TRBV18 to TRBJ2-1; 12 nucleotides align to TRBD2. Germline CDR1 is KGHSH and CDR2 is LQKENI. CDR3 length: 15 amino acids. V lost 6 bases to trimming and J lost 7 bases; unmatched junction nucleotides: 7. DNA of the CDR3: TGTGCCAGCTCGCAGGGACTAGCGGGTCTTAATGAGCAGTTCTTC. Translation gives CASSQGLAGLNEQFF.

The CDR3 protein is CASSHLARERAPYEQYF. DNA for the CDR3: TGTGCCAGCAGCCACTTGGCCCGGGAGCGGGCCCCCTACGAGCAGTACTTC. This chain connects TRBV5-8 to TRBJ2-7, with a tentative D call TRBD2 (6 bases). Germline values: CDR1 SGHTS, CDR2 YDEGEE. This CDR3 comprises 17 residues. V was cut by 4 bases and J by 2 bases, with 22 bases left in between.

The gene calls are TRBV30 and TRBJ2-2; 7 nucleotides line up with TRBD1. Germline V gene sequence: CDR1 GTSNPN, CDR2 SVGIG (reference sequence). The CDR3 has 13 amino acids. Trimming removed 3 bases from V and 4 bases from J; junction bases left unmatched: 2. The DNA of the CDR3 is TGTGCCTGGAGCAGGGGGACCACCGGGGAGCTGTTTTTT. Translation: CAWSRGTTGELFF. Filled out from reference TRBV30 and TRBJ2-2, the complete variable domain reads SQTIHQWPATLVQPVGSPLSLECTVEGTSNPNLYWYRQAAGRGLQLLFYSVGIGQISSEVPQNLSASRPQDRQFILSSKKLLLSDSGFYLCAWSRGTTGELFFGEGSRLTVL.

The CDR3 coding sequence is TGTGCCAGCAGCTTGGGACAGGGGATCCCACCTGGGGCCAACGTCCTGACTTTC. It yields the protein CASSLGQGIPPGANVLTF. The J gene is TRBJ2-6, the V gene TRBV5-4; 8 nucleotides line up with TRBD1. The V segment lost 0 bases and the J segment 2 bases; nucleotides outside the gene matches: 7. In germline, CDR1 is SGHNT, CDR2 YYREEE (reference sequence). The CDR3 runs 18 residues. Looking up the rest from reference TRBV5-4 and TRBJ2-6 gives the full variable domain: ETGVTQSPTHLIKTRGQQVTLRCSSQSGHNTVSWYQQALGQGPQFIFQYYREEENGRGNFPPRFSGLQFPNYSSELNVNALELDDSALYLCASSLGQGIPPGANVLTFGAGSRLTVL.

The CDR3 DNA reads TGTGCCAGAAGCTTGTTGTATCGGGACAGGGCTAGCAATCAGCCCCAGCATTTT. This translates into CARSLLYRDRASNQPQHF. The chain couples TRBV5-3 to TRBJ1-5, with TRBD1 identical over 9 bases. TRBV5-3 is given ORF status, its function remaining uncertain. J was trimmed by 0 bases and V by 1 base; bases with no gene match: 8. The CDR3 is 18 residues long.

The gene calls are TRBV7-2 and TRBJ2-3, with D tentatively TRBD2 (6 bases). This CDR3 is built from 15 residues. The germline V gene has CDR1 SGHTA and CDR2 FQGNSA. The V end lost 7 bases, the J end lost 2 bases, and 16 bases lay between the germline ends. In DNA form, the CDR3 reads TGTGCCAGCACCCGTGTTAGCGGTACCACAGATACGCAGTATTTT. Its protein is CASTRVSGTTDTQYF.

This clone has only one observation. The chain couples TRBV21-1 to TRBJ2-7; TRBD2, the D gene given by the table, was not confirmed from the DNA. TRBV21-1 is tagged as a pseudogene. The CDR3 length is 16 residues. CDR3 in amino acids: CASSKGAGHGAYEQYF. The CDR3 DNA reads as TGTGCCAGCAGCAAAGGAGCGGGACATGGAGCCTACGAGCAGTACTTC.

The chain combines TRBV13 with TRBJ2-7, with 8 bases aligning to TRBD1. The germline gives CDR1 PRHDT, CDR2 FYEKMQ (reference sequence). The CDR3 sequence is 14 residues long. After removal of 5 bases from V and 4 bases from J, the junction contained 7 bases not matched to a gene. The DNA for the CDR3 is TGTGCCAGCAGCCCGAGGACAGGGCTTTACGAGCAGTACTTC. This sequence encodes CASSPRTGLYEQYF.